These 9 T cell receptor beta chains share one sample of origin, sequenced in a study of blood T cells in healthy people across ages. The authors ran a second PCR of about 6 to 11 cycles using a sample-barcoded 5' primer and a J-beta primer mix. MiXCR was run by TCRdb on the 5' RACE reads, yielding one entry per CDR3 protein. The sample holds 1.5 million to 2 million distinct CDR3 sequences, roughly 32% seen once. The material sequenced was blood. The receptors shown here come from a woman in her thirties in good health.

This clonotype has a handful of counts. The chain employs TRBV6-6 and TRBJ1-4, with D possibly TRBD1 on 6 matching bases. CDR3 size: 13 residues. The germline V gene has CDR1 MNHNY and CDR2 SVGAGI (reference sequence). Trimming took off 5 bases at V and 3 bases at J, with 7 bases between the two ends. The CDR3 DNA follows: TGTGCCAGCAGTGGACAGTCTAATGAAAAACTGTTTTTT. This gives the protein CASSGQSNEKLFF.

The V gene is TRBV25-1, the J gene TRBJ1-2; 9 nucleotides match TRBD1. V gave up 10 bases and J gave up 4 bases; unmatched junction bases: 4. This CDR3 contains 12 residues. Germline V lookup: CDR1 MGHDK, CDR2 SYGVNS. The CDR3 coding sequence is TGTGCCACCACAGGGGGCGTCTATGGCTACACCTTC. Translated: CATTGGVYGYTF.

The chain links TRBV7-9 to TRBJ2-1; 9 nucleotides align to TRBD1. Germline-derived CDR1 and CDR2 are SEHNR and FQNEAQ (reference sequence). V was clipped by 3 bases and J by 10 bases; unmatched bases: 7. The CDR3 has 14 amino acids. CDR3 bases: TGTGCCAGCAGCTTGCTCACAGGGGGCAGGGAGCAGTTCTTC. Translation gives CASSLLTGGREQFF.

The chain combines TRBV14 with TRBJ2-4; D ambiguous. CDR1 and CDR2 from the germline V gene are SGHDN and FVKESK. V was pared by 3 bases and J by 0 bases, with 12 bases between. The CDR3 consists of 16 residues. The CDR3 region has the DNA TGTGCCAGCAGCCAGGCCAGTGTACTAGCCAAAAACATTCAGTACTTC. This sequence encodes CASSQASVLAKNIQYF.

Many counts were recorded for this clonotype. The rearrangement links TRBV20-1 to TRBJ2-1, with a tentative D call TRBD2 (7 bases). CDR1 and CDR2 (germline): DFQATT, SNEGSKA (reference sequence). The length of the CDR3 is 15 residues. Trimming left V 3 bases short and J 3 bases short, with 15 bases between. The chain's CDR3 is CSASEGGASYNEQFF. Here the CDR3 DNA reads TGCAGTGCTAGCGAAGGGGGGGCGAGCTACAATGAGCAGTTCTTC.

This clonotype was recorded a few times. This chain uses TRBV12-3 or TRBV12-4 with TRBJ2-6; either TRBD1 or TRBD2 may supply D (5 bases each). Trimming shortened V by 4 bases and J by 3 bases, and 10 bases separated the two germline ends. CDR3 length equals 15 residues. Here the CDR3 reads CASSSRGGGANVLTF. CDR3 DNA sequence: TGTGCCAGCAGTTCGAGGGGTGGTGGGGCCAACGTCCTGACTTTC.

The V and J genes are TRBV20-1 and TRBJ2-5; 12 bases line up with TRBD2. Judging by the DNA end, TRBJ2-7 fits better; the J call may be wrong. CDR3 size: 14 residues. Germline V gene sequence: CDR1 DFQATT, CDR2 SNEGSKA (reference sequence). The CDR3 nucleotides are TGCAGTGCCCCAGAACAACTAGCGGGAGGCGAGCAGTACTTC. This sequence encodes CSAPEQLAGGEQYF.

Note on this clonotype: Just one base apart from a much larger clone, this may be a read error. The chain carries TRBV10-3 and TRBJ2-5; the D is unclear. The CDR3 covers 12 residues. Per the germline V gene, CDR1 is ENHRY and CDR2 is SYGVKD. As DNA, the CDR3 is TGTGCCGTCAGTGAAGGGTCAGAGACCCAGTACTTC. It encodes CAVSEGSETQYF.

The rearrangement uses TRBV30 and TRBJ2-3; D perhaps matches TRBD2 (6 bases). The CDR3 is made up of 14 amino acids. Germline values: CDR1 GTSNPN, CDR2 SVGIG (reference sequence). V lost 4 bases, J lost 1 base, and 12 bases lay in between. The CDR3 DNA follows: TGTGCCTGGATGGCGGCTAGCGGCACAGATACGCAGTATTTT. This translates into CAWMAASGTDTQYF.